Presented here are 9 T cell receptor beta chains from one specimen sequenced in a study of control samples from healthy donors and cancer patients. Sequencing used immunoSEQ multiplex PCR; TCRdb keeps in-frame clones, though not all of them. The table includes approximately 97,000 clones, 88% detected once. Material: blood. Receptors were obtained from a man aged 25-45 years in good health.

The chain uses TRBV6-5 and TRBJ2-7; D is uncertain. The CDR3 runs 13 residues. Germline CDR1 reads MNHEY; CDR2 reads SVGAGI. V was cut by 0 bases and J by 3 bases, with 6 bases left in between. The DNA for the CDR3 is TGTGCCAGCAGTTACTCACAGCTCTACGAGCAGTACTTC. It encodes CASSYSQLYEQYF.

This clone was seen only once. This chain links TRBV3-1 (or the pseudogene TRBV3-2) with TRBJ2-1; D not certain. The V end was cut by 3 bases, the J end by 4 bases, with 10 bases between. Germline V CDR1 and CDR2: LGHDT, YNNKEL (reference sequence). The length of the CDR3 is 14 residues. This chain's CDR3 is CASSQRGRYNEQFF. In DNA, the CDR3 is TGTGCCAGCAGCCAGAGAGGACGGTACAATGAGCAGTTCTTC.

V gene TRBV30 combines with J gene TRBJ1-1; TRBD1 matches at 7 bases. V dropped 3 bases and J dropped 1; count of bases not matched to a gene: 8. CDR3 length: 15 residues. Germline CDR1 GTSNPN, CDR2 SVGIG (reference sequence). The CDR3 nucleotides read TGTGCCTGGAGAGTACCGGGACAGCAGAACACTGAAGCTTTCTTT. Its translation: CAWRVPGQQNTEAFF.

This sequence joins TRBV11-3 and TRBJ1-6; 9 bases map to TRBD1. The ends lost 5 bases at V and 5 bases at J; junction bases unmatched: 4. The CDR3 totals 15 residues. The germline V gene encodes CDR1 SGHNT and CDR2 YENEEA. For the CDR3, the DNA is TGTGCCAGCAGCCAAAGGACAGGGGATAATTCACCCCTCCACTTT. This codes for CASSQRTGDNSPLHF.

This clone came up once. The V call is TRBV10-3, the J call TRBJ1-1; TRBD1 is a possible D gene (5 bases). V lost 10 bases to trimming and J lost 2 bases, with 14 bases between them. CDR3 length equals 13 residues. The germline V gene encodes CDR1 ENHRY and CDR2 SYGVKD. The CDR3 region has the DNA TGTGCCACGCGGACATCGGCTAACACTGAAGCTTTCTTT. This translates into CATRTSANTEAFF.

The V call is TRBV27, the J call TRBJ1-2; D gene uncertain. Germline-derived CDR1 and CDR2 are MNHEY and SMNVEV (reference sequence). Trimming removed 3 bases from V and 5 bases from J, with 16 bases in between. The CDR3 spans 15 residues. CDR3 protein: CASSLMADSSYGYTF. The CDR3 region has the DNA TGTGCCAGCAGTTTGATGGCAGATAGTAGTTATGGCTACACCTTC.

This clone was detected only a few times. The chain is built from TRBV27 and TRBJ1-5; D is unclear. The CDR3 extends over 17 amino acids. The V gene lost 5 bases and the J gene lost 1 base, with 18 bases spanning the gap. Germline CDR1 and CDR2: MNHEY and SMNVEV (reference sequence). This CDR3 reads CASSPRAVMGSNQPQHF. The CDR3 DNA reads TGTGCCAGCAGTCCCCGGGCAGTAATGGGGAGCAATCAGCCCCAGCATTTT.

The chain carries TRBV5-4 and TRBJ1-1; D is unresolved. The germline gives CDR1 SGHNT, CDR2 YYREEE (reference sequence). The CDR3 is made up of 13 amino acids. Trimming left V 4 bases short and J 0 bases short, with 7 bases between. CDR3 coding DNA: TGTGCCAGCAGCGGCTTCATGAACACTGAAGCTTTCTTT. This sequence encodes CASSGFMNTEAFF.

This chain uses TRBV19 with TRBJ1-1, with D unresolved. Looked up from germline, CDR1 is LNHDA and CDR2 is SQIVND (reference sequence). The CDR3 sequence is 13 residues long. V was shortened by 0 bases and J by 7 bases, with 9 bases between the two germline ends. This CDR3 is CASSIDLAYEAFF. The CDR3 DNA reads TGTGCCAGTAGTATAGATCTGGCGTATGAAGCTTTCTTT.